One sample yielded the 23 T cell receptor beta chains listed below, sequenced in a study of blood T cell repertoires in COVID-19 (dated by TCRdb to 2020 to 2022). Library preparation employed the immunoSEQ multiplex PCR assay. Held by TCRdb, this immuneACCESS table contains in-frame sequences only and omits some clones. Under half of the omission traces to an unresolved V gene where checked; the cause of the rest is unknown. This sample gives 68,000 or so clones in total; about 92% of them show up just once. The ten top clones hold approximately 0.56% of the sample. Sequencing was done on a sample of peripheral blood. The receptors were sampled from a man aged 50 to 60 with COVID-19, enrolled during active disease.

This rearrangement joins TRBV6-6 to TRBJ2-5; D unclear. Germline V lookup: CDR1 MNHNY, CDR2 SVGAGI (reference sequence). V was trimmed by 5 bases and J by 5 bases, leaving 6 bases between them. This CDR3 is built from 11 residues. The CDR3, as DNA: TGTGCCAGCAGTGCCGAGGAGACCCAGTACTTC. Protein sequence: CASSAEETQYF.

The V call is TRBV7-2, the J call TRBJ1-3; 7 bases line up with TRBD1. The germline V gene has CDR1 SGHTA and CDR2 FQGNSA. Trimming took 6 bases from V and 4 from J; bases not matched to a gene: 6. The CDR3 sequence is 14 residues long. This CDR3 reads CASRKTGFGNTIYF. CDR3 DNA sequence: TGTGCCAGCAGAAAGACAGGGTTCGGAAACACCATATATTTT.

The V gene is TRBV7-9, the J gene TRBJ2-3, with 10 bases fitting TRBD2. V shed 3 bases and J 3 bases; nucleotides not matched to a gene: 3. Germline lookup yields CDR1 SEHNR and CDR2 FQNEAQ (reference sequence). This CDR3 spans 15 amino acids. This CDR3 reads CASSFLAGGTDTQYF. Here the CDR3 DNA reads TGTGCCAGCAGCTTCTTAGCGGGAGGAACAGATACGCAGTATTTT.

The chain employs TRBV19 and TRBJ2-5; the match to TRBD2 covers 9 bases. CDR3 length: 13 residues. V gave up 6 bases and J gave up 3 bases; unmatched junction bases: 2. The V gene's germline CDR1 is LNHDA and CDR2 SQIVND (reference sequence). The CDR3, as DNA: TGTGCCAGTAGCGGACTAGCGAAAGAGACCCAGTACTTC. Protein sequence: CASSGLAKETQYF.

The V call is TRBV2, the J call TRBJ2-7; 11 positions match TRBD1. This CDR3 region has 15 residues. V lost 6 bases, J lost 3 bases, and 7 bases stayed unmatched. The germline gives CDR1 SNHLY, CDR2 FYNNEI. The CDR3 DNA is TGTGCCAGCAGCTTCGGGACAGGGGGAAGCTACGAGCAGTACTTC. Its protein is CASSFGTGGSYEQYF.

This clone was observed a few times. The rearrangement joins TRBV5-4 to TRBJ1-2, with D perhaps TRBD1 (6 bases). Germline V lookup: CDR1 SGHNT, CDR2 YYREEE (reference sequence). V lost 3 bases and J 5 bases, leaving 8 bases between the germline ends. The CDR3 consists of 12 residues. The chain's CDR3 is CASSSQGYGYTF. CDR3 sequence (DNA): TGTGCCAGCAGCTCACAGGGATATGGCTACACCTTC.

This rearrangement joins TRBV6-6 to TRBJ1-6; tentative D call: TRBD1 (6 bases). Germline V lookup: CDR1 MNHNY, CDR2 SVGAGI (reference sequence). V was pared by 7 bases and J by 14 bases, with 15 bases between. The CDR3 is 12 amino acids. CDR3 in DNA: TGTGCCAGCATCGGATCCGGACAGACCCTCCACTTT. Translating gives CASIGSGQTLHF.

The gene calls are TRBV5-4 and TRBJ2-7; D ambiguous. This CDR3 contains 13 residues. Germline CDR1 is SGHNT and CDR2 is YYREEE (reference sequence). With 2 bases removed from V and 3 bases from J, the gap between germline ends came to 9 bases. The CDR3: CASSLYLNYEQYF. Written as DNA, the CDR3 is TGTGCCAGCAGCTTATACTTAAACTACGAGCAGTACTTC.

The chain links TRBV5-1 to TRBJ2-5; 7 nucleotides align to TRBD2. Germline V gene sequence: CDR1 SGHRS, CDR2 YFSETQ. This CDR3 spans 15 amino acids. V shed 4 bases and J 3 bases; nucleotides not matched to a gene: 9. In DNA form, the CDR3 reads TGCGCCAGCAGCCCCCGGCCCAGCGGGGAAGAGACCCAGTACTTC. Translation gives CASSPRPSGEETQYF.

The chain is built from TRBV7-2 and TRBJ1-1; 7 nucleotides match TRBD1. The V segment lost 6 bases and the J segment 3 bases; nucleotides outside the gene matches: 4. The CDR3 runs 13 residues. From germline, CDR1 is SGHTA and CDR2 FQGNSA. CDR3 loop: CASRRTGDTEAFF. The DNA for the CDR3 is TGTGCCAGCAGGCGGACAGGCGACACTGAAGCTTTCTTT. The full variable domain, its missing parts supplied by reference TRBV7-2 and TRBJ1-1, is GAGVSQSPSNKVTEKGKDVELRCDPISGHTALYWYRQSLGQGLEFLIYFQGNSAPDKSGLPSDRFSAERTGGSVSTLTIQRTQQEDSAVYLCASRRTGDTEAFFGQGTRLTVV.

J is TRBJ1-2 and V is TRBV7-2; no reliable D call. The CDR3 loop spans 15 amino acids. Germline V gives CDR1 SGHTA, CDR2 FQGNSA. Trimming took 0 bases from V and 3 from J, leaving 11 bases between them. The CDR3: CASSLARPGDYGYTF. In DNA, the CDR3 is TGTGCCAGCAGCTTAGCCCGACCGGGAGACTATGGCTACACCTTC.

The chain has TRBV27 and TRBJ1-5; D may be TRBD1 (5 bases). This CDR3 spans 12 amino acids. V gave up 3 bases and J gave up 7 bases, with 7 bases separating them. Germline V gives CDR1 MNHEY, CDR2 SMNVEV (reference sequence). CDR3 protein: CASSFWGQPQHF. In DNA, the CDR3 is TGTGCCAGCAGTTTTTGGGGCCAGCCCCAGCATTTT.

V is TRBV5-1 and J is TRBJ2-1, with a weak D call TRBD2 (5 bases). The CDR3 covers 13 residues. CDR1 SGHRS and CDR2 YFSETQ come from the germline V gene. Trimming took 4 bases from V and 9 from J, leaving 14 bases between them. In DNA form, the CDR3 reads TGCGCCAGCAGCCCCCGAACTAGTATTGAGCAGTTCTTC. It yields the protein CASSPRTSIEQFF.

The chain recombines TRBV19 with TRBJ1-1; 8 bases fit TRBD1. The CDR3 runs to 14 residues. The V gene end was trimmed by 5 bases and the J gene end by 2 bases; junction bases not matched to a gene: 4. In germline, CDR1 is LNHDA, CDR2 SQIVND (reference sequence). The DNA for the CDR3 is TGTGCCAGTAGTGTCGGACAGGGTAACACTGAAGCTTTCTTT. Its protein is CASSVGQGNTEAFF.

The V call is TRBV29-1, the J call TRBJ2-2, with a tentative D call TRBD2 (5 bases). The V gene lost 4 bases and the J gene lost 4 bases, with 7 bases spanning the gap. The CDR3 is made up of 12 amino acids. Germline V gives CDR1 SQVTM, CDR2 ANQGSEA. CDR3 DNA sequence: TGCAGCGTTGGAGGACTCACCGGGGAGCTGTTTTTT. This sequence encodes CSVGGLTGELFF.

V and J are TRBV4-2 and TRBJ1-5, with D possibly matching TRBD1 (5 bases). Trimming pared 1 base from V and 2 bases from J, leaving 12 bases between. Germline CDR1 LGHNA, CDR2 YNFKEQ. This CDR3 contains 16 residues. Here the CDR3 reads CASSQGGGDGNQPQHF. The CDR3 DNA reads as TGTGCCAGCAGCCAAGGTGGCGGGGACGGCAATCAGCCCCAGCATTTT.

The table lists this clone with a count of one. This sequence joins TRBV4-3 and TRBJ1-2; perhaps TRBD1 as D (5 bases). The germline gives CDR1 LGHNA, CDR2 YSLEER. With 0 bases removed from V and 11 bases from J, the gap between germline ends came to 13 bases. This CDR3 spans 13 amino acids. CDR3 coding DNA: TGCGCCAGCAGCCAAGACGAGGGGAGGTCGTACACCTTC. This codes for CASSQDEGRSYTF.

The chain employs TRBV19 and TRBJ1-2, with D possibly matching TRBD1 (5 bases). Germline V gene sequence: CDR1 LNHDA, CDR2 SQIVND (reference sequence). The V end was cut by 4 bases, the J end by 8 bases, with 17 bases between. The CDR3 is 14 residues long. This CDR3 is CASSTGYDTGGYTF. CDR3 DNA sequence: TGTGCCAGTAGTACAGGGTACGACACCGGCGGCTACACCTTC.

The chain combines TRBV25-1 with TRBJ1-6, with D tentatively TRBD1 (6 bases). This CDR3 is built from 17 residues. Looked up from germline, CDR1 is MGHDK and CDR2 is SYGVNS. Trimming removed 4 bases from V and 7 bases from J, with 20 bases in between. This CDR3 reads CASSAPPTRQGNSPLHF. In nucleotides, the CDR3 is TGTGCCAGCAGTGCTCCCCCGACGAGGCAGGGGAATTCACCCCTCCACTTT.

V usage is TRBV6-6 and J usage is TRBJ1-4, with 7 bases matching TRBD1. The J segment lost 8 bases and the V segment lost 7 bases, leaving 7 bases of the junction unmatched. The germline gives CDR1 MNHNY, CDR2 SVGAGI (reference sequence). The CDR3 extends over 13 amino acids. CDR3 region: CASTRQGGEKLFF. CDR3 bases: TGTGCCAGCACCCGACAGGGTGGCGAAAAACTGTTTTTT.

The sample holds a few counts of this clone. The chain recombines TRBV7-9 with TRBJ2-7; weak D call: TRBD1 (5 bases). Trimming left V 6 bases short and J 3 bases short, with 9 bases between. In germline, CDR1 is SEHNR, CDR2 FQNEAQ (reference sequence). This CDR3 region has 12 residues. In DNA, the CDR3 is TGTGCCAGCAGTACTCAGGGCTACGAGCAGTACTTC. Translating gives CASSTQGYEQYF. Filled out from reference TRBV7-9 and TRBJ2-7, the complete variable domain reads DTGVSQNPRHKITKRGQNVTFRCDPISEHNRLYWYRQTLGQGPEFLTYFQNEAQLEKSRLLSDRFSAERPKGSFSTLEIQRTEQGDSAMYLCASSTQGYEQYFGPGTRLTVT.

The CDR3 loop reads CASSSVSTDTQYF. CDR3 nucleotides: TGTGCCAGCAGTTCCGTAAGCACAGATACGCAGTATTTT. The chain carries TRBV2 and TRBJ2-3; the D is unclear. CDR1 is SNHLY and CDR2 is FYNNEI in the germline V gene. CDR3 length: 13 residues. V was trimmed by 5 bases and J by 0 bases, leaving 6 bases between them.

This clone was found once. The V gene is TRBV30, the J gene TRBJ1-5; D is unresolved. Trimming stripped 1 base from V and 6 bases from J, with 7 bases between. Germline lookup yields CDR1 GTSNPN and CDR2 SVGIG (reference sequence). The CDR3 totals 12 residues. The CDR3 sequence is CAWSGAGQPQHF. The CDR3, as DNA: TGTGCCTGGAGTGGGGCGGGTCAGCCCCAGCATTTT.